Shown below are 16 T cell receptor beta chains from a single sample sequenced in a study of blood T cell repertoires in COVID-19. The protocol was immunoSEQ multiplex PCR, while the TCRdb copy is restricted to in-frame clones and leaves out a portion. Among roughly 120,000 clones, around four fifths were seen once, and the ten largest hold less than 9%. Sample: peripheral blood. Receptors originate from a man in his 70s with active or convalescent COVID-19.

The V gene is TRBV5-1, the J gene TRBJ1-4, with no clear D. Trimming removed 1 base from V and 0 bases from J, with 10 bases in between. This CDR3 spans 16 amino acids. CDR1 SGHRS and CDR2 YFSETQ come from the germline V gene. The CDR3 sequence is CASSLQVGSTNEKLFF. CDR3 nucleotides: TGCGCCAGCAGCTTGCAGGTTGGGTCAACTAATGAAAAACTGTTTTTT.

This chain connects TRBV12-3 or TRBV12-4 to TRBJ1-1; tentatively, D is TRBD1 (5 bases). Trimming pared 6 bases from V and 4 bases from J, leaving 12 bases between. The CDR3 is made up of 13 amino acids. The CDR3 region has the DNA TGTGCCAGCAGGGTTGGCAGGGTCACTGAAGCTTTCTTT. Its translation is CASRVGRVTEAFF.

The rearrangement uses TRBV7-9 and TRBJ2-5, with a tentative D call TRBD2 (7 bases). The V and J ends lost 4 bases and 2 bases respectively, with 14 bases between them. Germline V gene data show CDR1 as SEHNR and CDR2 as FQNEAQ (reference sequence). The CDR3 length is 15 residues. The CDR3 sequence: CASSSLRGGQETQYF. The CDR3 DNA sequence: TGTGCCAGCAGCTCCCTGAGGGGGGGACAAGAGACCCAGTACTTC.

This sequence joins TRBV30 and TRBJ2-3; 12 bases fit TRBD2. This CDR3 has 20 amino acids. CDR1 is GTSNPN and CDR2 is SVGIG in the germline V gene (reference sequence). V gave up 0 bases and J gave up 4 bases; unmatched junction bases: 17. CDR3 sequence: CAWSVPPGLAGTLGADTQYF. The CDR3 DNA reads TGTGCCTGGAGTGTCCCCCCAGGACTAGCGGGGACCCTTGGCGCAGATACGCAGTATTTT.

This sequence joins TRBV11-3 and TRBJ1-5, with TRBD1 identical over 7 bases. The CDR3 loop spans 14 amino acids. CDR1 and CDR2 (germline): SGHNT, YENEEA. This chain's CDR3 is CATGATGASQPQHF. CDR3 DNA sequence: TGTGCAACCGGGGCCACAGGGGCAAGTCAGCCCCAGCATTTT.

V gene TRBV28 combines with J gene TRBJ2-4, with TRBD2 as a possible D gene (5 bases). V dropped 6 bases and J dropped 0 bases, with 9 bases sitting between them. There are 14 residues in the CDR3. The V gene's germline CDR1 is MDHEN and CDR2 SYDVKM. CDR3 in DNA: TGTGCCAGCAGGGACTCCTTAGCCAAAAACATTCAGTACTTC. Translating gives CASRDSLAKNIQYF.

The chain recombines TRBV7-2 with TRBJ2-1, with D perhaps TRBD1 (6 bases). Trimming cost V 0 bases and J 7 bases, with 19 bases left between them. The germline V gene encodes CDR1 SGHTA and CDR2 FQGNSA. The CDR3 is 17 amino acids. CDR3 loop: CASSLAHRARTVNEQFF. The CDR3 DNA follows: TGTGCCAGCAGCTTAGCACACAGGGCCCGAACGGTGAATGAGCAGTTCTTC.

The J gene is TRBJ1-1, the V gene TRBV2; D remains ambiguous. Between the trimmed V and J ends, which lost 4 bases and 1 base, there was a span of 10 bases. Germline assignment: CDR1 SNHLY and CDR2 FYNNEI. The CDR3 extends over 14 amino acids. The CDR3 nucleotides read TGTGCCAGCAGTGCGGTTAGCACGAACACTGAAGCTTTCTTT. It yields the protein CASSAVSTNTEAFF.

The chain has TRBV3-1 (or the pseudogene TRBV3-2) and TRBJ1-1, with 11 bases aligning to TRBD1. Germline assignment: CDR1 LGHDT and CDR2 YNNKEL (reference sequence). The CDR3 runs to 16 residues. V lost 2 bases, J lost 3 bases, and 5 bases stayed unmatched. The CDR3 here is CASSQQMGQGDTEAFF. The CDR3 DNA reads TGTGCCAGCAGCCAACAAATGGGACAGGGGGACACTGAAGCTTTCTTT.

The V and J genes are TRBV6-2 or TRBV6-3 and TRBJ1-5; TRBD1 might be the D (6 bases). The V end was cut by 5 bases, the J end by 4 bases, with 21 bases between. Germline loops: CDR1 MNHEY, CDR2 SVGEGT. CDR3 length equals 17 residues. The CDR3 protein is CASSNDRSSGPNQPQHF. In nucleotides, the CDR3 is TGTGCCAGCAGTAACGACAGGTCTTCAGGGCCTAATCAGCCCCAGCATTTT.

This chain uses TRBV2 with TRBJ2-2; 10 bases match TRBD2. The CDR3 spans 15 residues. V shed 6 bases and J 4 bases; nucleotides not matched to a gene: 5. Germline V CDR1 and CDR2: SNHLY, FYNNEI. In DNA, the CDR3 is TGTGCCAGCAGCCTAGCGGGAGTGATCACCGGGGAGCTGTTTTTT. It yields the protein CASSLAGVITGELFF.

CDR3 sequence: CASTRLAGLGRELFF. The CDR3 nucleotides read TGTGCCAGCACGAGGCTAGCGGGTCTGGGGAGGGAGCTGTTTTTT. V gene TRBV6-5 combines with J gene TRBJ2-2; 8 bases fit TRBD2. The germline V gene encodes CDR1 MNHEY and CDR2 SVGAGI. The junction had 13 bases not matched to a gene; V was cut back by 7 bases and J by 9 bases. This CDR3 is 15 amino acids long.

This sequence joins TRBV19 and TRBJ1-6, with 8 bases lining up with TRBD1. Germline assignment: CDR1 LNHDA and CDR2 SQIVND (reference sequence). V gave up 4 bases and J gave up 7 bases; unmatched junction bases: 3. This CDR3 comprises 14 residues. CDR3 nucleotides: TGTGCCAGTAGTACGACAGGGGCCAATTCACCCCTCCACTTT. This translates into CASSTTGANSPLHF.

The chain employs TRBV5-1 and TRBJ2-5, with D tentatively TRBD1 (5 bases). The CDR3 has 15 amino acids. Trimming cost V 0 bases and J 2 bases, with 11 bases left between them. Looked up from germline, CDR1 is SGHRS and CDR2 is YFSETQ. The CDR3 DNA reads TGCGCCAGCAGCTTGGACCTGACAGTTCAAGAGACCCAGTACTTC. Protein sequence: CASSLDLTVQETQYF.

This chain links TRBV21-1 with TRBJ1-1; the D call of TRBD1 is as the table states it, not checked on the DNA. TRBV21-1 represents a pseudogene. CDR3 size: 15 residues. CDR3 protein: CASSKVWEGGPEAFF. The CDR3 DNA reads TGTGCCAGCAGCAAAGTATGGGAAGGGGGACCTGAAGCTTTCTTT.

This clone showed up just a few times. CDR3 DNA sequence: TGTGCCAGCAGTCCAGGGGGTTTAGGCTACACCTTC. It codes for CASSPGGLGYTF. The chain links TRBV6-5 to TRBJ1-2, with TRBD1 matching 7 bases. Unmatched junction bases numbered 5, after V lost 5 bases and J lost 8 bases. This CDR3 has 12 amino acids. Germline CDR1 and CDR2: MNHEY and SVGAGI.